The subject of this entry is one T cell receptor (beta chain). No antigen is known for it. CDR3 length equals 17 residues. CDR1 and CDR2 from the germline V gene are SGHTA and FQGNSA. V lost 1 base and J 0 bases, leaving 15 bases between the germline ends. This entry belongs to a study of T cell responses to AZD1222 COVID-19 vaccine. Findings of the study overall: Repertoire sampling happened only post peak T cell response.

Produced via immunoSEQ multiplex PCR; TCRdb's table is partial and in-frame only. The sample yields around 120,000 clones, approximately 90% seen once. This sequence joins TRBV7-2 and TRBJ1-2; D perhaps matches TRBD1 (5 bases). The source of this sequence is an adult who received the AZD1222 COVID-19 vaccine. Material: peripheral blood, obtained 28 days after the second AZD1222 dose. The CDR3, as DNA: TGTGCCAGCAGCTTAGGTACGGGGCGGAAGTCTAACTATGGCTACACCTTC. Protein sequence: CASSLGTGRKSNYGYTF.